These T cell receptor beta chains were read from a single sample in a study of blood T cells in healthy people across ages. Each CDR3 protein is one row after TCRdb ran MiXCR on the 5' RACE reads. The profile shows 1,800,000 or so distinct CDR3 sequences, about 39% of them singletons. The specimen sequenced was blood. The receptors originated from a human donor in good health. Each CDR3 is given with its conserved first and last residue. D genes are given only for firm matches. Clone size is given for some rows only: seen once, a few or many times, or a class if the clone is expanded.

clone size,V gene,D gene,J gene,CDR3 protein,CDR3 DNA
few,TRBV4-3,TRBD1,TRBJ2-7,CASSQQSGTGGFTEQYF,TGCGCCAGCAGCCAACAATCCGGGACAGGGGGTTTCACCGAGCAGTACTTC
.,TRBV18,TRBD1,TRBJ1-2,CASREQGELHGYTF,TGTGCCAGCCGGGAACAGGGGGAGCTCCATGGCTACACCTTC
.,TRBV15,.,TRBJ2-6,CATSRGKGGQTGANVLTF,TGTGCCACCAGCAGAGGGAAGGGGGGCCAAACTGGGGCCAACGTCCTGACTTTC
few,TRBV5-1,TRBD1,TRBJ2-5,CASSMYPDREETQYF,TGCGCCAGCAGTATGTACCCCGACAGGGAGGAGACCCAGTACTTC
.,TRBV28,TRBD2,TRBJ2-7,CASRSGGRTYEQYF,TGTGCCAGCAGGAGCGGCGGGAGGACCTACGAGCAGTACTTC
.,TRBV7-3,.,TRBJ1-6,CASSFGPMSNSPLHF,TGTGCCAGCAGCTTCGGACCCATGTCCAATTCACCCCTCCACTTT
many,TRBV7-9,TRBD1,TRBJ2-7,CASSLGDRTYEQYF,TGTGCCAGCAGCTTAGGGGACAGAACCTACGAGCAGTACTTC
few,TRBV29-1,.,TRBJ2-3,CSVAGRATDTQYF,TGCAGCGTTGCAGGAAGGGCGACAGATACGCAGTATTTT
.,TRBV7-2,.,TRBJ2-5,CASSLFQGRGETQYF,TGTGCCAGCAGCTTATTTCAGGGCCGGGGGGAGACCCAGTACTTC
.,TRBV6-1,.,TRBJ2-7,CAILGFRTGVYEQYF,TGTGCCATCCTCGGATTTCGGACGGGGGTCTACGAGCAGTACTTC
.,TRBV28,TRBD1,TRBJ2-3,CASRTTGTGGTDTQYF,TGTGCCAGCAGAACTACCGGGACAGGGGGTACAGATACGCAGTATTTT
.,TRBV9,TRBD2,TRBJ2-1,CASSPRLAPSSYNEQFF,TGTGCCAGCAGCCCCCGACTAGCGCCGAGCTCCTACAATGAGCAGTTCTTC
.,TRBV11-2,.,TRBJ2-3,CASSFPSDTRLTSTDAQYF,TGTGCCAGCAGCTTTCCTAGCGACACTCGTTTAACTAGCACAGATGCGCAGTATTTT
few,TRBV6-6,.,TRBJ1-1,CASSNAGVAGFQAFF,TGTGCCAGCAGCAACGCAGGCGTGGCTGGTTTTCAAGCTTTCTTT
.,TRBV20-1,.,TRBJ2-3,CSARDEAYTQYF,TGCAGTGCTAGGGACGAAGCGTACACGCAGTATTTT
.,TRBV20-1,.,TRBJ2-1,CSATPESSYNEQFF,TGCAGTGCTACCCCCGAGAGCTCCTACAATGAGCAGTTCTTC
.,TRBV29-1,TRBD2,TRBJ2-7,CSVAGTSGATYEQYF,TGCAGCGTAGCCGGGACTAGCGGGGCGACCTACGAGCAGTACTTC
few,TRBV20-1,.,TRBJ2-7,CSARDPHPAGGTYEQYF,TGCAGTGCTAGAGATCCCCATCCCGCGGGCGGGACCTACGAGCAGTACTTC
.,TRBV12-3/TRBV12-4,.,TRBJ1-6,CASKIGVDSPLHF,TGTGCCAGTAAGATTGGGGTTGATTCACCCCTCCACTTT
few,TRBV12-3/TRBV12-4,TRBD1,TRBJ1-6,CASRRDSHDSPLHF,TGTGCCAGCAGGAGGGACAGCCATGATTCACCCCTCCACTTT
.,TRBV20-1,.,TRBJ2-3,CSAKNPGLGTDTQYF,TGCAGTGCTAAAAACCCCGGCTTAGGCACAGATACGCAGTATTTT
few,TRBV5-6,.,TRBJ1-1,CASSNYRKPFTTEAFF,TGTGCCAGCAGCAATTACAGGAAACCCTTTACCACTGAAGCTTTCTTT
.,TRBV12-5,.,TRBJ2-1,CASEWDSKRYNEQFF,TGTGCTAGTGAGTGGGACTCGAAACGGTACAATGAGCAGTTCTTC
.,TRBV9,.,TRBJ2-5,CASSAGTRDLGAFETQYF,TGTGCCAGCAGTGCCGGCACCCGGGACCTAGGGGCTTTTGAGACCCAGTACTTC
.,TRBV10-3,TRBD1,TRBJ1-5,CAISESRTGVVSNQPQHF,TGTGCCATCAGTGAGTCCCGGACAGGGGTGGTTAGCAATCAGCCCCAGCATTTT
.,TRBV28,TRBD2,TRBJ2-3,CASSFGASGGITVGTDTQYF,TGTGCCAGCAGTTTCGGGGCTAGCGGGGGGATTACGGTGGGCACAGATACGCAGTATTTT
few,TRBV20-1,.,TRBJ1-2,CSARDWAARGYGYTF,TGCAGTGCTAGAGATTGGGCAGCTCGGGGCTATGGCTACACCTTC
few,TRBV29-1,TRBD1,TRBJ2-7,CSVSGTDSYEQYF,TGCAGCGTTTCCGGGACAGACTCCTACGAGCAGTACTTC
few,TRBV25-1,.,TRBJ2-1,CASSKVGTKPSSYNEQFF,TGTGCCAGCAGTAAGGTGGGGACCAAACCCAGCTCCTACAATGAGCAGTTCTTC
once,TRBV12-3/TRBV12-4,.,TRBJ1-1,CASSFFSTEAAFF,TGTGCCAGCAGTTTTTTTTCAACAGAGGCAGCTTTCTTT
once,TRBV7-9,.,TRBJ2-3,CASSLFLNTDTQYF,TGTGCCAGCAGCTTATTCCTCAACACAGATACGCAGTATTTT
few,TRBV7-3,.,TRBJ2-1,CASTRTSGDEQFF,TGTGCCAGCACTCGGACTTCGGGGGATGAGCAGTTCTTC
once,TRBV5-1,.,TRBJ1-4,CASRRGAANEKLFF,TGCGCCAGTAGACGGGGGGCGGCTAATGAAAAACTGTTTTTT
.,TRBV7-3,.,TRBJ2-1,CASSLTTLRGFYNEQFF,TGTGCCAGCAGCTTAACTACGTTAAGGGGTTTTTACAATGAGCAGTTCTTC
few,TRBV2,TRBD2,TRBJ2-7,CASDGGGTSSYEQYF,TGTGCCAGCGACGGGGGGGGAACCAGCTCCTACGAGCAGTACTTC
.,TRBV5-1,.,TRBJ1-2,CASSLEWGARGYTF,TGCGCCAGCAGCTTGGAGTGGGGGGCGCGTGGCTACACCTTC
few,TRBV5-1,.,TRBJ2-5,CASSLDGRKETQYF,TGCGCCAGCAGCTTGGACGGCAGGAAAGAGACCCAGTACTTC
few,TRBV5-1,TRBD2,TRBJ2-1,CASSQGLVKGGEQFF,TGCGCCAGCAGCCAGGGACTAGTGAAGGGCGGTGAGCAGTTCTTC
.,TRBV27,.,TRBJ1-3,CASSLSAAHSGNTIYF,TGTGCCAGCAGTTTATCTGCGGCACACTCTGGAAACACCATATATTTT
once,TRBV2,.,TRBJ1-3,CASSYNSGYGNTIYF,TGTGCCAGCAGTTATAATTCGGGGTATGGAAACACCATATATTTT
few,TRBV7-2,.,TRBJ1-4,CASSLRLANEKLFF,TGTGCCAGCAGCTTAAGGTTGGCTAATGAAAAACTGTTTTTT
few,TRBV5-3,.,TRBJ2-1,CARSLSGLLQGNEQFF,TGTGCCAGAAGCTTGTCGGGCCTATTGCAGGGGAATGAGCAGTTCTTC
.,TRBV10-3,.,TRBJ1-2,CAIRSNYGYTF,TGTGCCATCAGGTCTAACTATGGCTACACCTTC
few,TRBV10-3,.,TRBJ2-5,CAISESVGMETQYF,TGTGCCATCAGTGAGTCGGTAGGGATGGAGACCCAGTACTTC
.,TRBV7-3,.,TRBJ2-1,CASSSSSRTAANEQFF,TGTGCCAGCAGCTCCTCCTCTCGGACCGCCGCCAATGAGCAGTTCTTC
few,TRBV5-1,.,TRBJ1-4,CASSLERQGEKLFF,TGCGCCAGCAGCTTGGAGCGGCAGGGGGAAAAACTGTTTTTT
few,TRBV7-8,.,TRBJ2-3,CASSLGGVTQYF,TGTGCCAGCAGCTTAGGTGGGGTTACGCAGTATTTT
.,TRBV12-3/TRBV12-4,.,TRBJ1-4,CASSLLQGGKLFF,TGTGCCAGCAGTTTACTACAGGGCGGAAAACTGTTTTTT
.,TRBV12-3/TRBV12-4,TRBD1,TRBJ1-2,CASSSVRPDRSQGAFSYGYTF,TGTGCCAGCAGTTCCGTCCGACCAGACAGATCCCAGGGGGCTTTTTCCTATGGCTACACCTTC
.,TRBV7-8,.,TRBJ2-7,CASSSQGFYEQYF,TGTGCCAGCAGCTCTCAGGGTTTCTACGAGCAGTACTTC
many,TRBV4-2,.,TRBJ2-5,CASSQDGGLVDLQETQYF,TGTGCCAGCAGCCAAGATGGGGGACTCGTAGACCTCCAAGAGACCCAGTACTTC
once,TRBV19,.,TRBJ2-7,CASSIAVGRRTEQYF,TGTGCCAGTAGTATAGCAGTCGGCAGGCGTACCGAGCAGTACTTC
.,TRBV5-1,TRBD1,TRBJ2-1,CASSSGQVAYNEQFF,TGCGCCAGCAGCTCAGGACAGGTTGCCTACAATGAGCAGTTCTTC
.,TRBV12-3/TRBV12-4,.,TRBJ1-1,CASSLTWRQPANTEAFF,TGTGCCAGCAGTTTAACGTGGCGGCAGCCTGCGAACACTGAAGCTTTCTTT
.,TRBV28,.,TRBJ2-3,CASSPPGGNTDAQYF,TGTGCCAGCAGCCCCCCGGGTGGAAACACAGATGCGCAGTATTTT